Listed below are T cell receptor beta chains from one sample, sequenced in a study of T-cell memory formation after mild COVID-19. TCRdb reanalysed the 5' RACE reads using MiXCR and keeps one entry per CDR3 protein. Among more than 120,000 distinct CDR3 sequences listed, about 5.5% were seen once. Input material: PBMCs or a T cell subset sorted from them (not recorded which). These receptors originate from an adult woman who had mild COVID-19 (a few samples of this study predate the infection). Cell type and time point are not known. CDR3s include the opening cysteine and the closing phenylalanine or tryptophan.

V gene: TRBV12-3/TRBV12-4
J gene: TRBJ2-4
CDR3 protein: CASSPGRRLAKNIQYF

V gene: TRBV18
J gene: TRBJ2-7
CDR3 protein: CASSLRTGNGYEQYF

V gene: TRBV12-3/TRBV12-4
J gene: TRBJ1-5
CDR3 protein: CASSIRHTSRGWQPQHF

V gene: TRBV18
J gene: TRBJ1-1
CDR3 protein: CASSPGQANTEAFF

V gene: TRBV12-3/TRBV12-4
J gene: TRBJ2-1
CDR3 protein: CASSSRLASYNEQFF

V gene: TRBV12-3/TRBV12-4
J gene: TRBJ2-5
CDR3 protein: CASTPGLGETQYF

V gene: TRBV7-9
J gene: TRBJ2-2
CDR3 protein: CASSTHTGTGGRTGELFF

V gene: TRBV20-1
J gene: TRBJ2-1
CDR3 protein: CSARDLSSSGVGSLPYNEQFF

V gene: TRBV4-3
J gene: TRBJ2-1
CDR3 protein: CASSQGVGNEQFF

V gene: TRBV2
J gene: TRBJ2-1
CDR3 protein: CASSARSRTVIHNEQFF

V gene: TRBV18
J gene: TRBJ2-3
CDR3 protein: CASSPPGLAGGSTDTQYF

V gene: TRBV19
J gene: TRBJ2-7
CDR3 protein: CASSSLAEPYEQYF

V gene: TRBV2
J gene: TRBJ1-3
CDR3 protein: CASSMGWSGNTIYF

V gene: TRBV21-1
J gene: TRBJ2-3
CDR3 protein: CASSKEGNPNTQYF

V gene: TRBV20-1
J gene: TRBJ2-1
CDR3 protein: CSARKREIQFSYNEQFF

V gene: TRBV12-3/TRBV12-4
J gene: TRBJ2-5
CDR3 protein: CASSPWRGARTQYF

V gene: TRBV7-9
J gene: TRBJ2-3
CDR3 protein: CASSGTVSTDTQYF

V gene: TRBV30
J gene: TRBJ2-1
CDR3 protein: CAWSVARGGDFSNEQFF

V gene: TRBV18
J gene: TRBJ2-5
CDR3 protein: CASSFGQQETQYF

V gene: TRBV12-3/TRBV12-4
J gene: TRBJ1-5
CDR3 protein: CASSFVTVNQPQHF

V gene: TRBV7-3
J gene: TRBJ2-1
CDR3 protein: CASSLGVGRDEQFF

V gene: TRBV3-1
J gene: TRBJ2-1
CDR3 protein: CASSRVDNEQFF

V gene: TRBV6-6
J gene: TRBJ2-5
CDR3 protein: CASSYSRDIYRQTQYF

V gene: TRBV4-1
J gene: TRBJ1-1
CDR3 protein: CASSREGNEAFF

V gene: TRBV6-5
J gene: TRBJ2-7
CDR3 protein: CASSDRSTTTYEQYF

V gene: TRBV24-1
J gene: TRBJ2-3
CDR3 protein: CATSDRDRFTDTQYF

V gene: TRBV7-9
J gene: TRBJ1-2
CDR3 protein: CASSLRGTPGGYTF

V gene: TRBV20-1
J gene: TRBJ2-5
CDR3 protein: CSATTREGETQYF

V gene: TRBV12-3/TRBV12-4
J gene: TRBJ1-4
CDR3 protein: CASSSTSGGQGEFF

V gene: TRBV12-3/TRBV12-4
J gene: TRBJ1-1
CDR3 protein: CASILGTLNTEAFF

V gene: TRBV11-1
J gene: TRBJ2-7
CDR3 protein: CASSLRGLAGINEQYF

V gene: TRBV4-3
J gene: TRBJ2-7
CDR3 protein: CASSVDRSSYEQYF

V gene: TRBV12-3/TRBV12-4
J gene: TRBJ1-5
CDR3 protein: CASNQQGLNQPQHF

V gene: TRBV7-2
J gene: TRBJ2-5
CDR3 protein: CASSRDTQETQYF

V gene: TRBV20-1
J gene: TRBJ2-7
CDR3 protein: CSARWAAAISGNEQYF

V gene: TRBV5-6
J gene: TRBJ1-5
CDR3 protein: CASSLGTQPQHF

V gene: TRBV5-4
J gene: TRBJ2-3
CDR3 protein: CASSPETGTDTQYF

V gene: TRBV2
J gene: TRBJ2-5
CDR3 protein: CASRPLVNGRETQYF

V gene: TRBV15
J gene: TRBJ2-3
CDR3 protein: CATSISAGLAAADTQYF

V gene: TRBV12-3/TRBV12-4
J gene: TRBJ2-1
CDR3 protein: CASTLWGISAEEQFF

V gene: TRBV12-3/TRBV12-4
J gene: TRBJ2-5
CDR3 protein: CASKALAGEETQYF